Listed here are 17 T cell receptor beta chains from one sample, sequenced in a study of blood T cell repertoires in COVID-19. Libraries were prepared by immunoSEQ multiplex PCR; TCRdb keeps only in-frame clonotypes and omits some of them. The data show roughly 80,000 clones, over 75% seen once. The specimen was peripheral blood. These receptor sequences come from a woman at least 80 years old with acute or convalescent COVID-19.

The V gene is TRBV11-2, the J gene TRBJ2-7; 12 nucleotides agree with TRBD2. This CDR3 spans 15 amino acids. The germline gives CDR1 SGHAT, CDR2 FQNNGV. V was clipped by 3 bases and J by 2 bases; unmatched bases: 2. The CDR3 bases are TGTGCCAGCAGCTTCGGACTAGCGGGAACCTACGAGCAGTACTTC. This encodes CASSFGLAGTYEQYF.

The chain employs TRBV19 and TRBJ2-1, with 8 bases fitting TRBD2. The CDR3 is 11 amino acids. The J segment lost 14 bases and the V segment lost 6 bases, leaving 6 bases of the junction unmatched. Germline V gene lookup returns CDR1 LNHDA and CDR2 SQIVND (reference sequence). CDR3 sequence (DNA): TGTGCCAGTAGCGCCGGGACTAGGGAGTTCTTC. This gives the protein CASSAGTREFF.

The chain is built from TRBV7-2 and TRBJ2-4; D unclear. The CDR3 totals 13 residues. V lost 3 bases to trimming and J lost 8 bases, with 11 bases between them. Germline CDR1 is SGHTA and CDR2 is FQGNSA. CDR3 DNA: TGTGCCAGCAGCTTCACCAAAGGAGACATTCAGTACTTC. Amino acid sequence: CASSFTKGDIQYF.

In regard to this clone: Relative to the germline gene, one junction end is altered; a read error may explain this. The V and J genes are TRBV7-8 and TRBJ2-1; the match to TRBD2 covers 16 bases. Germline-derived CDR1 and CDR2 are SGHVS and FQNEAQ. CDR3 length equals 12 residues. For the CDR3, the DNA is TGTGCCAGCAGCCCGGGACTAGCGGGGGGGCTCTTC. Encoded protein: CASSPGLAGGLF.

DNA of the CDR3: TGCGCCAGCAGCCCGACGGGGGTGACAGGGCAGGGCTCTTCGGCTTTCTTT. It yields the protein CASSPTGVTGQGSSAFF. The chain is built from TRBV5-1 and TRBJ1-1; 7 positions match TRBD1. The V and J ends lost 4 bases and 11 bases, in that order; junction bases with no gene match: 23. This CDR3 has 17 residues. Germline-derived CDR1 and CDR2 are SGHRS and YFSETQ.

V gene TRBV2 combines with J gene TRBJ1-2; D is perhaps TRBD1 (6 bases). This CDR3 is built from 13 residues. V lost 6 bases, J lost 4 bases, and 12 bases lay in between. Germline-derived CDR1 and CDR2 are SNHLY and FYNNEI. As DNA, the CDR3 is TGTGCCAGCAGCAATCAGGGGCCCTATGGCTACACCTTC. Amino acid sequence: CASSNQGPYGYTF.

The chain carries TRBV28 and TRBJ2-5, with 7 bases lining up with TRBD1. Germline CDR1 reads MDHEN; CDR2 reads SYDVKM. Trimming cost V 5 bases and J 1 base; bases outside gene matches: 7. This CDR3 has 15 residues. The CDR3 is CASSVRTGLQETQYF. In DNA form, the CDR3 reads TGTGCCAGCAGTGTCCGGACAGGACTCCAAGAGACCCAGTACTTC.

The rearrangement uses TRBV29-1 and TRBJ1-1, with D perhaps matching TRBD1 (5 bases). This CDR3 comprises 12 residues. Germline CDR1 SQVTM, CDR2 ANQGSEA. The ends were cut back, 6 bases at V and 8 bases at J, with 16 bases in the middle. The CDR3 nucleotides read TGCAGCGTGAGTACCGGGACTAGAGAAGCTTTCTTT. Protein product: CSVSTGTREAFF.

The rearrangement links TRBV18 to TRBJ2-2; 8 bases are a match to TRBD2. The junction had 6 bases not matched to a gene; V was cut back by 2 bases and J by 4 bases. CDR3 length: 16 amino acids. Looked up from germline, CDR1 is KGHSH and CDR2 is LQKENI. The CDR3, as DNA: TGTGCCAGCTCACCAGGAAGCGGGAGTGGCACCGGGGAGCTGTTTTTT. This encodes CASSPGSGSGTGELFF.

This clone has only one observation. The chain couples TRBV11-3 to TRBJ2-1; TRBD2 agrees at 8 bases. Germline lookup yields CDR1 SGHNT and CDR2 YENEEA. Trimming took 1 base from V and 14 from J; bases not matched to a gene: 4. This CDR3 has 12 residues. The CDR3 DNA follows: TGTGCCAGCAGCTTAGCGGGGGGGCATAAGTTCTTC. Its translation is CASSLAGGHKFF.

The chain employs TRBV7-2 and TRBJ2-2; D possibly corresponds to TRBD1 (5 bases). In germline, CDR1 is SGHTA, CDR2 FQGNSA. This CDR3 is 14 amino acids long. V was pared by 3 bases and J by 7 bases, with 12 bases between. The CDR3, as DNA: TGTGCCAGCAGCTTTAACAGGCTCCACGGGGAGCTGTTTTTT. It is translated as CASSFNRLHGELFF.

The table lists this clone with a few counts. The CDR3 is CASSSGGSPLHF. CDR3 nucleotide sequence: TGTGCCAGCAGTTCCGGGGGTTCACCCCTCCACTTT. The chain combines TRBV12-3 or TRBV12-4 with TRBJ1-6; TRBD1 might be the D (5 bases). The ends were cut back, 4 bases at V and 9 bases at J, with 7 bases in the middle. This CDR3 spans 12 amino acids.

The chain is built from TRBV19 and TRBJ2-3, with 8 bases identical to TRBD2. From germline, CDR1 is LNHDA and CDR2 SQIVND (reference sequence). Germline trimming cut 3 bases from V and 2 bases from J; bases unmatched to any gene: 1. This CDR3 has 14 amino acids. The CDR3 region is CASSMRGVTDTQYF. For the CDR3, the DNA is TGTGCCAGTAGTATGCGGGGGGTCACAGATACGCAGTATTTT.

The chain has TRBV5-6 and TRBJ1-1; D is perhaps TRBD1 (6 bases). Trimming shortened V by 1 base and J by 2 bases, and 9 bases separated the two germline ends. The CDR3 is made up of 14 amino acids. Germline values: CDR1 SGHDT, CDR2 YYEEEE. The chain's CDR3 is CASSLWGPNTEAFF. The CDR3 nucleotides are TGTGCCAGCAGCTTGTGGGGGCCCAACACTGAAGCTTTCTTT.

The V call is TRBV19, the J call TRBJ2-2, with 11 bases matching TRBD1. The CDR3 runs 14 residues. After removal of 10 bases from V and 4 bases from J, the junction contained 5 bases not matched to a gene. Germline V CDR1 and CDR2: LNHDA, SQIVND (reference sequence). CDR3 nucleotide sequence: TGTGCCACCATGGACAGGGGGCTCACCGGGGAGCTGTTTTTT. Protein product: CATMDRGLTGELFF.

This chain connects TRBV19 to TRBJ2-5, with 7 bases matching TRBD2. Germline CDR1 is LNHDA and CDR2 is SQIVND (reference sequence). The CDR3 covers 14 residues. The V segment lost 3 bases and the J segment 2 bases; nucleotides outside the gene matches: 3. The CDR3 is CASSISAGQETQYF. CDR3 in DNA: TGTGCCAGTAGTATTTCAGCGGGGCAAGAGACCCAGTACTTC.

The chain is built from TRBV3-1 (or the pseudogene TRBV3-2) and TRBJ1-3; D is unresolved. The CDR3 extends over 14 amino acids. V lost 4 bases and J lost 0, with 7 bases in between. In germline, CDR1 is LGHDT, CDR2 YNNKEL (reference sequence). The CDR3 nucleotides read TGTGCCAGCAGCCCCGTTCCCTCTGGAAACACCATATATTTT. Translation: CASSPVPSGNTIYF.